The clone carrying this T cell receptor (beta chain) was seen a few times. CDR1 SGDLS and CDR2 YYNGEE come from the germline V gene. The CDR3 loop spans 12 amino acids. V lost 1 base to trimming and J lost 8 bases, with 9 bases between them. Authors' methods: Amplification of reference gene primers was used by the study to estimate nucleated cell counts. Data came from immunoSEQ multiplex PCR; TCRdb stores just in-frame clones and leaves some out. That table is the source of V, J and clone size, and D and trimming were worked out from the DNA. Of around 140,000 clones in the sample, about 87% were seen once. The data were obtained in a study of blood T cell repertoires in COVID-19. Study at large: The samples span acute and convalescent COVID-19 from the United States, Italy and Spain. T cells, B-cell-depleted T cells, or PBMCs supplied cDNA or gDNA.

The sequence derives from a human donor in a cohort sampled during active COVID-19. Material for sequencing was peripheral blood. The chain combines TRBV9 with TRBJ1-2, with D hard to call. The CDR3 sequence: CASSVSSRGYTF. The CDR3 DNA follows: TGTGCCAGCAGCGTATCTTCGAGGGGCTACACCTTC.